The sequence of this T cell receptor beta chain was determined in a study of blood T cells in healthy people across ages. The use of a sample-barcoded 5' primer and a J-beta primer mix characterized a second PCR of roughly 7 to 11 cycles. Each cDNA was tagged by a template-switch adaptor containing 12 random nucleotides. The study obtained at least 2.5 million CDR3-containing paired-end reads from every sample. TCRdb independently ran MiXCR on the 5' RACE reads; one entry per CDR3 protein. This table has 1.2 million to 1.5 million distinct CDR3 sequences, roughly 60% appearing once. CDR3 length: 14 residues. The germline CDR1 and CDR2 sequences are SGHTA and FQGNSA.

Sample: blood. The sequence was collected from a man between 18 and 29 years old in good health. V usage is TRBV7-2 and J usage is TRBJ2-7, with D tentatively TRBD1 (6 bases). The J call may be incorrect, as the DNA end agrees better with TRBJ2-5. CDR3 in amino acids: CASSSGTLKETQYF. The DNA of the CDR3 is TGTGCCAGCAGCTCCGGGACACTTAAAGAGACCCAGTACTTC.